Listed below are T cell receptor beta chains from one sample, sequenced in a study of shared clonotypes between healthy human individuals. Method: immunoSEQ multiplex PCR; TCRdb's copy keeps in-frame clones and lacks some. The table lists about 580,000 clones, roughly 98% of them singletons. The sequencing sample was made of naive CD8+ T cells sorted from blood. These receptors came from a young man in good health. CDR3s include the opening cysteine and the closing phenylalanine or tryptophan. D genes are given only for firm matches. Size is omitted from some rows. Given values are once, few, many or a class for expanded clones.

V	D	size	J	DNA	CDR3
TRBV4-1	TRBD1	.	TRBJ1-3	TGCGCCAGCAGTGACAGGGGCCTCTCTGGAAACACCATATATTTT	CASSDRGLSGNTIYF
TRBV27	.	.	TRBJ2-3	TGTGCCAGCAGTTCGTGGACGAGCACAGATACGCAGTATTTT	CASSSWTSTDTQYF
TRBV27	.	.	TRBJ2-1	TGTGCCAGCAGTTTAGGGGTTATCAATGAGCAGTTCTTC	CASSLGVINEQFF
TRBV5-5	.	once	TRBJ2-5	TGTGCCAGCAGCACCCTTCGGCTGGGGGTGCGGGAGACCCAGTACTTC	CASSTLRLGVRETQYF
TRBV7-9	TRBD2	.	TRBJ2-7	TGTGCCAGCAGCCCCCGCGGGGGGGGTCCGATCTACGAGCAGTACTTC	CASSPRGGGPIYEQYF
TRBV14	.	.	TRBJ2-7	TGTGCCAGCAGCCGCGTCGGAACCTACGAGCAGTACTTC	CASSRVGTYEQYF
TRBV9	TRBD2	.	TRBJ2-7	TGTGCCAGCAGCGAGGGACTAGGGGGGACCGAGCAGTACTTC	CASSEGLGGTEQYF
TRBV6-5	TRBD2	.	TRBJ2-1	TGTGCCAGCAGTTACACACTAGCGGAAGTAAATGAGCAGTTCTTC	CASSYTLAEVNEQFF
TRBV18	.	.	TRBJ2-2	TGTGCCAGCTCACCACCAGAGTTACCGAACACCGGGGAGCTGTTTTTT	CASSPPELPNTGELFF
TRBV23-1	.	.	TRBJ2-7	TGCGCCAGCAGTCACTCCTTCAAGTACTTC	CASSHSFKYF
TRBV9	.	once	TRBJ2-1	TGTGCCAGCAGCGTAGCTTTGAGCTCCTACAATGAGCAGTTCTTC	CASSVALSSYNEQFF
TRBV27	TRBD2	.	TRBJ2-1	TGTGCCAGCAGGCCAGGACTAGCGTCCTACAATGAGCAGTTCTTC	CASRPGLASYNEQFF
TRBV13	.	.	TRBJ2-5	TGTGCCAGCAGCTTAGTGTCCCAGACCCAGTACTTC	CASSLVSQTQYF
TRBV6-1	.	.	TRBJ1-1	TGTGCCAGCAGGCACAGGCATCTGAACACTGAAGCTTTCTTT	CASRHRHLNTEAFF
TRBV28	.	.	TRBJ1-2	TGTGCCAGCAAACTAAGGGCCGTCGGGTATGGCTACACCTTC	CASKLRAVGYGYTF
TRBV2	.	.	TRBJ2-1	TGTGCCAGCAGCACTGTCACCCCTACTGAGCAGTTCTTC	CASSTVTPTEQFF
TRBV27	.	.	TRBJ2-7	TGTGCCAGCAGTTTAGAACAGGGTGGCTCCTACGAGCAGTACTTC	CASSLEQGGSYEQYF
TRBV4-1	TRBD2	.	TRBJ2-7	TGCGCCAGCAGCCAAGTAGCGGGAGGCCGCTACGAGCAGTACTTC	CASSQVAGGRYEQYF
TRBV7-2	.	few	TRBJ1-3	TGTGCCAGCAGCAAAAATGGTTTCTCTGGAAACACCATATATTTT	CASSKNGFSGNTIYF
TRBV4-3	.	.	TRBJ2-1	TGCGCCAGCAGCCAAGATTGGAGGGCCCTCAATGAGCAGTTCTTC	CASSQDWRALNEQFF
TRBV18	TRBD2	.	TRBJ2-3	TGTGCCAGCTCATCTTCTAGCGGGAGGAGTTCAGATACGCAGTATTTT	CASSSSSGRSSDTQYF
TRBV29-1	.	.	TRBJ2-3	TGCAGCGTCGAGGGGGGATGGGCAGATACGCAGTATTTT	CSVEGGWADTQYF
TRBV27	TRBD1	.	TRBJ2-7	TGTGCCAGCAGCCTGGGACAGGGGGGTAACGAGCAGTACTTC	CASSLGQGGNEQYF
TRBV29-1	.	.	TRBJ2-3	TGCAGCGTTGAACCCACTCCGGGCCTATCCACTAGCACAGATACGCAGTATTTT	CSVEPTPGLSTSTDTQYF
TRBV27	.	.	TRBJ2-7	TGTGCCAGCAGTTGGGGGCTAACCTACGAGCAGTACTTC	CASSWGLTYEQYF
TRBV5-6	.	.	TRBJ1-5	TGTGCCAGCAGCTTCGGGAATCAGCCCCAGCATTTT	CASSFGNQPQHF
TRBV2	.	.	TRBJ2-7	TGTGCCAGCAGTGACGGGGTCTCCTACGAGCAGTACTTC	CASSDGVSYEQYF
TRBV25-1	TRBD1	.	TRBJ1-5	TGTGCCAGCAGTGAATGGGCAGGGGGTCAGCCCCAGCATTTT	CASSEWAGGQPQHF
TRBV7-9	TRBD2	.	TRBJ2-1	TGTGCCAGCAGACTCACGACTAGCGGGAGTACTGAGCAGTTCTTC	CASRLTTSGSTEQFF
TRBV2	.	.	TRBJ2-1	TGTGCCGGGTTGTCCGGGGGATACAATGAGCAGTTCTTC	CAGLSGGYNEQFF
TRBV11-2	TRBD2	.	TRBJ2-3	TGTGCCAGCAGCCCCTGGACTAGCGGGAGGGCACATACGCAGTATTTT	CASSPWTSGRAHTQYF
TRBV7-9	.	.	TRBJ1-1	TGTGCCAGCAGCTATACGGACAGCGAGAACACTGAAGCTTTCTTT	CASSYTDSENTEAFF
TRBV5-6	TRBD1	.	TRBJ2-7	TGTGCCAGCAGCTCGAACAGGGACAGTCCTAGCTCCTACGAGCAGTACTTC	CASSSNRDSPSSYEQYF
TRBV7-9	.	.	TRBJ1-1	TGTGCCAGCCACCCTGGCCGGCTGAACACTGAAGCTTTCTTT	CASHPGRLNTEAFF
TRBV7-9	.	.	TRBJ2-1	TGTGCCAGCAGCTTACCCGGCTATGAGCAGTTCTTC	CASSLPGYEQFF
TRBV7-3	.	.	TRBJ1-5	TGTGCCAGCAGCTACCCCAGGGTTTGTAATCAGCCCCAGCATTTT	CASSYPRVCNQPQHF
TRBV28	.	.	TRBJ2-7	TGTGCCAGCATTGAGGCAGGGCTTGGTGACGAGCAGTACTTC	CASIEAGLGDEQYF
TRBV7-9	.	.	TRBJ1-1	TGTGCCAGCAGCTTTCCGGACTCCACTGAAGCTTTCTTT	CASSFPDSTEAFF
TRBV11-3	.	.	TRBJ2-1	TGTGCCAGCAGCACCCGGGACCGGGGGCGGAATGAGCAGTTCTTC	CASSTRDRGRNEQFF
TRBV4-1	TRBD1	.	TRBJ2-2	TGCGCCATCGGGACAGGTACCGGGGAGCTGTTTTTT	CAIGTGTGELFF
TRBV5-1	.	once	TRBJ2-7	TGCGCCAGCAGCCCATTGGACAGCCCTGGGGCATACGAGCAGTACTTC	CASSPLDSPGAYEQYF
TRBV10-3	TRBD2	.	TRBJ2-7	TGTGCCATAACTAGCGGGAGTAATTACGAGCAGTACTTC	CAITSGSNYEQYF
TRBV5-5	TRBD1	few	TRBJ2-1	TGTGCCAGCAGCTCGGGACAGGGAATGGATGAGCAGTTCTTC	CASSSGQGMDEQFF
TRBV7-6	TRBD2	.	TRBJ2-5	TGTGCCAGCAGGGGGAACAGAGGCGGGAGGGCCCGGGAGACCCAGTACTTC	CASRGNRGGRARETQYF
TRBV5-4	.	.	TRBJ2-3	TGTGCCAGCAGCACCGACTTCACAGATACGCAGTATTTT	CASSTDFTDTQYF
TRBV4-1	.	.	TRBJ1-3	TGCGCCAGCAGCCAAGGGAGGGCAGCCGGCTCTGGAAACACCATATATTTT	CASSQGRAAGSGNTIYF
TRBV5-3	.	.	TRBJ1-2	TGTATCTCTAAGACGGTAACTAACTATGGCTACACCTTC	CISKTVTNYGYTF
TRBV14	.	.	TRBJ2-2	TGTGCCAGCAGCCAGACCAGGACCGGGGAGCTGTTTTTT	CASSQTRTGELFF
TRBV7-6	TRBD2	.	TRBJ2-1	TGTGCCAGCAGCCCGCCATTACTAGCGGGAGGGCCTGACAATGAGCAGTTCTTC	CASSPPLLAGGPDNEQFF